A single sample is the source of the 27 T cell receptor beta chains below, sequenced in a study of PD-L1 blockade in urothelial cancer. Measured with immunoSEQ multiplex PCR; TCRdb has only the in-frame clones, and not every one. The table lists just under 45,000 clones, approximately 83% of them singletons. Time point: peripheral blood 6 weeks after treatment start. The input for sequencing was PBMCs, taken around atezolizumab (anti-PD-L1) treatment. All receptors come from a man aged 55 to 69 with urothelial cancer.

The chain links TRBV7-2 to TRBJ2-3; 7 nucleotides align to TRBD2. Germline V lookup: CDR1 SGHTA, CDR2 FQGNSA. V gave up 1 base and J gave up 1 base; unmatched junction bases: 2. The CDR3 length is 15 residues. CDR3 nucleotides: TGTGCCAGCAGCTTAGGGGCGGGGGGCACAGATACGCAGTATTTT. Its translation: CASSLGAGGTDTQYF.

V gene TRBV9 combines with J gene TRBJ2-2; TRBD2 agrees at 7 bases. Trimming took 0 bases from V and 4 from J; bases not matched to a gene: 21. This CDR3 contains 21 residues. Germline V gene sequence: CDR1 SGDLS, CDR2 YYNGEE. DNA of the CDR3: TGTGCCAGCAGCGTAGTTCCTGTCCTCCCCTGGGCGGGGGTCTTCACCGGGGAGCTGTTTTTT. Encoded protein: CASSVVPVLPWAGVFTGELFF.

This rearrangement joins TRBV29-1 to TRBJ2-3, with 14 bases fitting TRBD2. V lost 7 bases, J lost 4 bases, and 7 bases stayed unmatched. The CDR3 is 15 amino acids. Per germline, CDR1 SQVTM and CDR2 ANQGSEA. CDR3 residues: CSGPTSGGAPDTQYF. The DNA for the CDR3 is TGCAGCGGCCCGACTAGCGGGGGGGCTCCAGATACGCAGTATTTT.

The chain links TRBV5-4 to TRBJ1-2, with D possibly being TRBD1 (6 bases). Trimming pared 4 bases from V and 2 bases from J, leaving 18 bases between. Germline V gives CDR1 SGHNT, CDR2 YYREEE (reference sequence). The CDR3 extends over 16 amino acids. The CDR3 DNA sequence: TGTGCCAGCAGCCCGGCCCCTGGGAGGGGGAACTATGGCTACACCTTC. Translation: CASSPAPGRGNYGYTF.

J is TRBJ2-3 and V is TRBV28; D is possibly TRBD2 (6 bases). Germline loops: CDR1 MDHEN, CDR2 SYDVKM. V shed 3 bases and J shed 2 bases, with 12 bases lying between them. The CDR3 is 15 amino acids. DNA of the CDR3: TGTGCCAGCAGTTTGGTCGCGGGAAACACAGATACGCAGTATTTT. It translates to CASSLVAGNTDTQYF.

V is TRBV7-8 and J is TRBJ1-3, with TRBD1 matching 12 bases. CDR1 is SGHVS and CDR2 is FQNEAQ in the germline V gene. The ends lost 1 base at V and 7 bases at J; junction bases unmatched: 11. CDR3 size: 18 residues. CDR3 coding DNA: TGTGCCAGCAGCTTAGGAATCCAACCGGGACAGGGGGCGAACACCATATATTTT. As protein: CASSLGIQPGQGANTIYF.

The chain uses TRBV2 and TRBJ2-7, with 8 bases matching TRBD2. CDR3 length equals 15 residues. Germline-derived CDR1 and CDR2 are SNHLY and FYNNEI. V trimming: 5 bases; J trimming: 6 bases; junction bases outside the gene matches: 12. The CDR3 protein is CASSPTTAGEGEQYF. CDR3 DNA: TGTGCCAGCAGTCCCACGACAGCGGGGGAAGGCGAGCAGTACTTC. Full variable domain (outside the CDR3, taken from reference TRBV2 and TRBJ2-7): EPEVTQTPSHQVTQMGQEVILRCVPISNHLYFYWYRQILGQKVEFLVSFYNNEISEKSEIFDDQFSVERPDGSNFTLKIRSTKLEDSAMYFCASSPTTAGEGEQYFGPGTRLTVT.

The chain is built from TRBV28 and TRBJ1-1; the match to TRBD1 covers 7 bases. This CDR3 comprises 18 residues. Trimming took 5 bases from V and 0 from J; bases not matched to a gene: 15. Germline values: CDR1 MDHEN, CDR2 SYDVKM. This CDR3 reads CASSPYALQGSMNTEAFF. The CDR3 nucleotides are TGTGCCAGCAGTCCCTATGCCTTACAGGGGAGCATGAACACTGAAGCTTTCTTT. Together with reference TRBV28 and TRBJ1-1, the CDR3 gives the full variable domain: DVKVTQSSRYLVKRTGEKVFLECVQDMDHENMFWYRQDPGLGLRLIYFSYDVKMKEKGDIPEGYSVSREKKERFSLILESASTNQTSMYLCASSPYALQGSMNTEAFFGQGTRLTVV.

The V gene is TRBV19, the J gene TRBJ1-4; perhaps TRBD1 as D (5 bases). V gave up 2 bases and J gave up 2 bases, with 9 bases separating them. Germline loops: CDR1 LNHDA, CDR2 SQIVND (reference sequence). The CDR3 runs 15 residues. This CDR3 is CASSIKRDTNEKLFF. The CDR3 DNA follows: TGTGCCAGTAGTATAAAGCGGGACACTAATGAAAAACTGTTTTTT.

The chain uses TRBV7-9 and TRBJ2-7, with 9 bases fitting TRBD1. This CDR3 comprises 16 residues. V trimming: 1 base; J trimming: 4 bases; junction bases outside the gene matches: 8. CDR1 is SEHNR, CDR2 FQNEAQ, per germline (reference sequence). The CDR3 sequence is CASSLVGTGMNYEQYF. The CDR3 DNA is TGTGCCAGCAGCTTAGTAGGGACAGGGATGAATTACGAGCAGTACTTC.

The chain has TRBV28 and TRBJ2-1, with a weak D call TRBD2 (6 bases). Trimming pared 2 bases from V and 6 bases from J, leaving 20 bases between. Germline V CDR1 and CDR2: MDHEN, SYDVKM. This CDR3 comprises 17 residues. CDR3 bases: TGTGCCAGCAGTTTAAGCCTCACGAAGAGGCGGGGCAATGAGCAGTTCTTC. Residues: CASSLSLTKRRGNEQFF. The full variable domain, with the rest looked up from reference TRBV28 and TRBJ2-1, is DVKVTQSSRYLVKRTGEKVFLECVQDMDHENMFWYRQDPGLGLRLIYFSYDVKMKEKGDIPEGYSVSREKKERFSLILESASTNQTSMYLCASSLSLTKRRGNEQFFGPGTRLTVL.

The J gene is TRBJ1-1, the V gene TRBV6-1; D uncertain. The CDR3 consists of 14 residues. Trimming stripped 1 base from V and 5 bases from J, with 11 bases between. Germline V gene lookup returns CDR1 MNHNS and CDR2 SASEGT. This CDR3 reads CASSEVDFGTEAFF. The CDR3 DNA reads as TGTGCCAGCAGTGAAGTAGACTTTGGGACTGAAGCTTTCTTT.

The V and J genes are TRBV14 and TRBJ2-7; D perhaps matches TRBD1 (5 bases). V shed 2 bases and J shed 3 bases, with 17 bases lying between them. This CDR3 region has 16 residues. Looked up from germline, CDR1 is SGHDN and CDR2 is FVKESK. The DNA of the CDR3 is TGTGCCAGCAGCCAATATCTTACACAGGCGTACTACGAGCAGTACTTC. Translation: CASSQYLTQAYYEQYF.

The chain carries TRBV30 and TRBJ2-7; 9 nucleotides align to TRBD1. This CDR3 comprises 13 residues. Germline V gene sequence: CDR1 GTSNPN, CDR2 SVGIG (reference sequence). V was pared by 3 bases and J by 4 bases, with 4 bases of the junction left unmatched. CDR3 loop: CAWSRDRVYEQYF. The CDR3 DNA sequence: TGTGCCTGGAGCCGGGACAGGGTATACGAGCAGTACTTC.

The rearrangement joins TRBV28 to TRBJ2-7, with TRBD1 matching 9 bases. J lost 3 bases, V lost 2 bases, and 2 bases had no gene match. Germline values: CDR1 MDHEN, CDR2 SYDVKM. This CDR3 is 14 amino acids long. In nucleotides, the CDR3 is TGTGCCAGCAGTTTAGGGACAGGGTACTACGAGCAGTACTTC. Its protein product is CASSLGTGYYEQYF.

The chain combines TRBV30 with TRBJ2-7; D gene ambiguous. The V end lost 0 bases, the J end lost 5 bases, and 17 bases lay between the germline ends. Germline CDR1 is GTSNPN and CDR2 is SVGIG (reference sequence). The CDR3 sequence is 15 residues long. The CDR3 nucleotides are TGTGCCTGGAGTGTACATGGAGATCTGGAGAACGAGCAGTACTTC. Protein sequence: CAWSVHGDLENEQYF.

The V and J genes are TRBV5-4 and TRBJ2-7, with D tentatively TRBD2 (6 bases). Trimming removed 1 base from V and 3 bases from J, with 8 bases in between. The CDR3 sequence is 13 residues long. Germline V lookup: CDR1 SGHNT, CDR2 YYREEE (reference sequence). The CDR3 region has the DNA TGTGCCAGCAGCTTGCGGGGGAACTACGAGCAGTACTTC. Translation gives CASSLRGNYEQYF.

The chain couples TRBV2 to TRBJ2-5, with D possibly being TRBD1 (6 bases). Germline CDR1 is SNHLY and CDR2 is FYNNEI. Trimming removed 4 bases from V and 5 bases from J, with 17 bases in between. CDR3 size: 15 residues. This CDR3 reads CASSAIMGAGETQYF. The CDR3 DNA sequence: TGTGCCAGCAGTGCGATTATGGGGGCCGGGGAGACCCAGTACTTC. Together with reference TRBV2 and TRBJ2-5, the CDR3 gives the full variable domain: EPEVTQTPSHQVTQMGQEVILRCVPISNHLYFYWYRQILGQKVEFLVSFYNNEISEKSEIFDDQFSVERPDGSNFTLKIRSTKLEDSAMYFCASSAIMGAGETQYFGPGTRLLVL.

The CDR3 nucleotides read TGCGCCAGCAGTCGCGGGCTGGAACAGCCCCAGCATTTT. Translated: CASSRGLEQPQHF. The chain joins TRBV23-1 to TRBJ1-5; D call uncertain. TRBV23-1 is an ORF, and what it does is uncertain. CDR3 length equals 13 residues. The V gene lost 4 bases and the J gene lost 7 bases, with 11 bases spanning the gap.

This chain uses TRBV7-9 with TRBJ1-1; no reliable D call. V lost 5 bases and J lost 7, with 11 bases in between. CDR3 length: 12 residues. The germline CDR1 and CDR2 sequences are SEHNR and FQNEAQ (reference sequence). The CDR3 DNA reads TGTGCCAGCAGCACGAGGGCGGGTGAAGCTTTCTTT. As protein: CASSTRAGEAFF.

V gene TRBV6-1 combines with J gene TRBJ1-4, with TRBD1 identical over 11 bases. With V trimmed by 2 bases and J by 8 bases, 4 bases remained unmatched. The CDR3 sequence is 15 residues long. Germline CDR1 reads MNHNS; CDR2 reads SASEGT. This CDR3 is CASSEPRTGGEKLFF. For the CDR3, the DNA is TGTGCCAGCAGTGAACCCCGGACAGGGGGCGAAAAACTGTTTTTT.

This chain connects TRBV7-9 to TRBJ1-1, with 8 bases aligning to TRBD1. The germline gives CDR1 SEHNR, CDR2 FQNEAQ (reference sequence). The length of the CDR3 is 15 residues. Trimming cost V 3 bases and J 2 bases; bases outside gene matches: 5. In nucleotides, the CDR3 is TGTGCCAGCAGCTTGGGACAGGCGGCAAACACTGAAGCTTTCTTT. Its protein product is CASSLGQAANTEAFF.

The chain links TRBV11-2 to TRBJ2-3; 9 bases align to TRBD2. Per the germline V gene, CDR1 is SGHAT and CDR2 is FQNNGV. Unmatched junction bases numbered 6, after V lost 2 bases and J lost 6 bases. The CDR3 consists of 15 residues. CDR3 DNA: TGTGCCAGCAGCTTAAACGCGGGGGGGCCGGATACGCAGTATTTT. The encoded protein is CASSLNAGGPDTQYF.

V gene TRBV28 combines with J gene TRBJ2-7; TRBD2 agrees at 11 bases. V was pared by 4 bases and J by 1 base, with 6 bases of the junction left unmatched. Per the germline V gene, CDR1 is MDHEN and CDR2 is SYDVKM. This CDR3 spans 16 amino acids. CDR3 DNA: TGTGCCAGCAGTTCCCCCCTAGCGGGGGGATCCTACGAGCAGTACTTC. It translates to CASSSPLAGGSYEQYF.

The chain has TRBV11-2 and TRBJ2-3; D may be TRBD1 (7 bases). V was shortened by 5 bases and J by 4 bases, with 16 bases between the two germline ends. Germline values: CDR1 SGHAT, CDR2 FQNNGV. The CDR3 is 15 amino acids. The CDR3 bases are TGTGCCAGCAGCCCCCAGGGGGGTAGGTCAGATACGCAGTATTTT. This gives the protein CASSPQGGRSDTQYF.

This clone is a singleton in its sample. The genes are TRBV19 and TRBJ2-1, with 10 bases fitting TRBD2. This CDR3 spans 18 amino acids. Germline V gene sequence: CDR1 LNHDA, CDR2 SQIVND (reference sequence). Trimming cost V 6 bases and J 4 bases; bases outside gene matches: 15. The CDR3: CASSLSGGASSEYNEQFF. CDR3 coding DNA: TGTGCCAGTAGCTTGAGCGGGGGGGCTAGTTCGGAGTACAATGAGCAGTTCTTC.

The chain recombines TRBV10-3 with TRBJ1-6; no clear D gene. The CDR3 runs 13 residues. CDR1 and CDR2 from the germline V gene are ENHRY and SYGVKD. V was clipped by 4 bases and J by 9 bases, with 10 bases between them. CDR3 coding DNA: TGTGCCATCAGTGTCGGGTCCAGTTCACCCCTCCACTTT. This translates into CAISVGSSSPLHF.